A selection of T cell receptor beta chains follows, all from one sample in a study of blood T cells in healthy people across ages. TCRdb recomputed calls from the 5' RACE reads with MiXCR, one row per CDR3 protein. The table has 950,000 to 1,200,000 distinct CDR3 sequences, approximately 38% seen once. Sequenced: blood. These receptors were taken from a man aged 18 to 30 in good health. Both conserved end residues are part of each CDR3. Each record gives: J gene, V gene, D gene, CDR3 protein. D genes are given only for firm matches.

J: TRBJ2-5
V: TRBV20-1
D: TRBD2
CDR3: CSAGRPSGNNEQYF

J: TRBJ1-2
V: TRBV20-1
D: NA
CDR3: CSAAAVYGYTF

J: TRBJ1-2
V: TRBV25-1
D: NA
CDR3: CASSEYRHSFTGGYTF

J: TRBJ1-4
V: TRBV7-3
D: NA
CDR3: CASSLNPGGTNEKLFF

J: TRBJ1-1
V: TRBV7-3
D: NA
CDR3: CASSLMGNTEAFF

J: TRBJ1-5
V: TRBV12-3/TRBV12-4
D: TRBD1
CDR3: CASSRQGGNQPQHF

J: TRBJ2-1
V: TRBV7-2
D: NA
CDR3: CASSLEQRIYNEQFF

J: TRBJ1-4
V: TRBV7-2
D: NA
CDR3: CASSLDPYGGVKKRNEKLFF

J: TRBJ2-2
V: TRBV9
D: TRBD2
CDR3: CASSVAGRALDRNTGELFF

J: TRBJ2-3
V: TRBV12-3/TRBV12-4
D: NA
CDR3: CASSFEAGATDTQYF

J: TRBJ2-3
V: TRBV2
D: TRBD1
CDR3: CASSSLQGTTYTDTQYF

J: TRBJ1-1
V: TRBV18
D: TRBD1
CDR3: CASCSQGTGNTEAFF

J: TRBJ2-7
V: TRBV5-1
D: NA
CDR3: CASSLLQDSSSDEQYF

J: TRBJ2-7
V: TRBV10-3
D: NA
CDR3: CAISESLRSEQYF

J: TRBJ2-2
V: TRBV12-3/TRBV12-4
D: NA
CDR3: CASMRGNTGELFF

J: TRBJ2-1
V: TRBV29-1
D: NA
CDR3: CSVGRAYNEQFF

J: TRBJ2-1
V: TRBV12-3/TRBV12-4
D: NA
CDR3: CASRPDGRGVEQFF

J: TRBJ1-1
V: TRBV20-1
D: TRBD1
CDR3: CSANPRDRNTEAFF

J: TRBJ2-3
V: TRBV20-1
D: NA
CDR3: CSASPTGGYTDTQYF